The present TCR beta chain was sequenced within a study of blood T cell repertoires in COVID-19. Study-level information: The origin of the acute and convalescent COVID-19 samples was the United States, Italy and Spain.

Assay: immunoSEQ multiplex PCR; the TCRdb copy retains only in-frame clones and omits some. Of about 200,000 clones listed, 79% are singletons. CDR3 length: 15 residues. Looked up from germline, CDR1 is WNHNN and CDR2 is SYGVQD (reference sequence). Trimming removed 0 bases from V and 7 bases from J, with 13 bases in between. Sequences were obtained from peripheral blood. V gene TRBV10-1 combines with J gene TRBJ2-1, with D maybe TRBD2 (5 bases). The source is a woman in her thirties or forties with COVID-19, enrolled during active disease. The CDR3 DNA reads as TGCGCCAGCAGTGAGTCTGGCCCCCGAGGGAATGAGCAGTTCTTC. Amino acid sequence: CASSESGPRGNEQFF.